Following are 20 T cell receptor beta chains from one sample sequenced in a study of breast tumors, draining lymph nodes, adjacent tissues (dated by TCRdb to 2016 to 2018). The library relied on multiplex PCR. Reads for this sample came from an Illumina HiSeq 2000. The public reads were reprocessed in TCRdb via fastp at Q25 and MiXCR, keeping in-frame beta chains. One record per CDR3 amino acid sequence lists the most common genes and DNA. Here the sample has 83,000 or so distinct CDR3 sequences; approximately 19% occur a single time. The biggest ten clones account for 2% to 3% of the sample. The axillary draining lymph nodes of breast cancer patients were the source of the lymph node samples. The sequencing input was axillary lymph node tissue. The receptors originated from a female donor with breast cancer. Some clones in this sample may be carry-over from other donors' samples.

This clonotype was observed at least ten times. The chain employs TRBV20-1 and TRBJ1-3; D remains ambiguous. Germline V lookup: CDR1 DFQATT, CDR2 SNEGSKA (reference sequence). Trimming removed 5 bases at V and 4 bases at J, with 9 bases between. The CDR3 covers 12 residues. The CDR3 DNA reads TGCAGTGCTTACGCTGGAGGAAACACCATATATTTT. Translated, it gives CSAYAGGNTIYF.

This clonotype was recorded a few times. The genes are TRBV28 and TRBJ2-5; D uncertain. Trimming removed 3 bases at V and 5 bases at J, with 10 bases between. There are 13 residues in the CDR3. Germline V gene lookup returns CDR1 MDHEN and CDR2 SYDVKM. The CDR3 nucleotides are TGTGCCAGCAGTTTGCCCGTCGGGGAGACCCAGTACTTC. This translates into CASSLPVGETQYF.

Only one count was recorded for this clonotype. A much larger clone sits a single nucleotide away, making a read error possible. The chain carries TRBV4-2 and TRBJ1-2; 11 bases agree with TRBD1. The CDR3 runs 16 residues. Germline V gives CDR1 LGHNA, CDR2 YNFKEQ. The CDR3 DNA follows: TGTGCCAGCAGCCAAAGAGGACAGGGGGCGCCGCTTGGCTACGCCTTC. It codes for CASSQRGQGAPLGYAF.

This clonotype was observed many times. The chain is built from TRBV5-1 and TRBJ2-7; the match to TRBD1 covers 8 bases. With V trimmed by 4 bases and J by 3 bases, 9 bases remained unmatched. Per the germline V gene, CDR1 is SGHRS and CDR2 is YFSETQ. This CDR3 region has 15 residues. CDR3 bases: TGCGCCAGCAGCCAACCCGACAGGGGCAACTACGAGCAGTACTTC. It specifies CASSQPDRGNYEQYF.

Concerning this clonotype: Possible read error: a much larger clone is one base away. This chain joins TRBV5-1 and TRBJ2-1; 8 bases align to TRBD2. CDR1 SGHRS and CDR2 YFSETQ come from the germline V gene. The CDR3 sequence is 14 residues long. The CDR3 coding sequence is TGCGCCAGCAGGCGGGAGGAAGGTAAAGGTGAGCGGTTCTTC. It is translated as CASRREEGKGERFF. The complete variable domain, with remaining parts taken from reference TRBV5-1 and TRBJ2-1, reads KAGVTQTPRYLIKTRGQQVTLSCSPISGHRSVSWYQQTPGQGLQFLFEYFSETQRNKGNFPGRFSGRQFSNSRSEMNVSTLELGDSALYLCASRREEGKGERFFGPGTRLTVL.

This clonotype was seen repeatedly, ten times or more. V is TRBV9 and J is TRBJ2-5; 10 nucleotides agree with TRBD2. Germline assignment: CDR1 SGDLS and CDR2 YYNGEE. CDR3 length: 16 residues. J gave up 0 bases and V 4 bases, and 6 bases lay outside the gene matches. The CDR3 nucleotides read TGTGCCAGCAGCTCCCAGCGGGAGGGCGACCAAGAGACCCAGTACTTC. Protein: CASSSQREGDQETQYF.

On this clonotype: A read error may explain this, as a much larger clone is one base away. It is likely a read error, because the conserved phenylalanine at the end of the CDR3 is missing. The gene calls are TRBV20-1 and TRBJ2-5, with D tentatively TRBD2 (5 bases). The length of the CDR3 is 13 residues. With 5 bases removed from V and 2 bases from J, the gap between germline ends came to 12 bases. Per the germline V gene, CDR1 is DFQATT and CDR2 is SNEGSKA (reference sequence). The CDR3 nucleotides are TGCAGTGCTGACCGGGGTCCACAAGAGACCCAGTACTCC. Translation: CSADRGPQETQYS.

This clonotype has at least ten counts. The chain combines TRBV24-1 with TRBJ2-1; no definite D call. The CDR3 is 12 amino acids. Germline CDR1 reads KGHDR; CDR2 reads SFDVKD. Trimming removed 5 bases from V and 6 bases from J, with 7 bases in between. The CDR3 loop reads CATSAGFNEQFF. The CDR3 DNA sequence: TGTGCCACCAGTGCCGGGTTCAATGAGCAGTTCTTC.

This clonotype was detected only a few times. This sequence may be a read error, since a much larger clone differs from it by one base. This chain connects TRBV5-1 to TRBJ2-7, with D uncertain. The V gene lost 0 bases and the J gene lost 0 bases, with 4 bases spanning the gap. The CDR3 totals 13 residues. Germline CDR1 SGHRS, CDR2 YFSETQ. The CDR3 loop is CASSLGNSYEQYF. As DNA, the CDR3 is TGCGCCAGCAGCTTGGGTAACTCCTACGAGCAGTACTTC.

This clonotype was observed once. The genes are TRBV11-2 and TRBJ2-4; 8 bases are shared with TRBD2. Germline CDR1 SGHAT, CDR2 FQNNGV. The length of the CDR3 is 17 residues. V lost 7 bases, J lost 4 bases, and 15 bases stayed unmatched. The CDR3 coding sequence is TGTGCCAGCACCCCCGGGTCGAGCGGGGGCCATAAAAACATTCAGTACTTC. Translation: CASTPGSSGGHKNIQYF.

This clonotype showed up many times. The CDR3 nucleotides read TGCAGTGCTAGTTGGGGGCAGCCCCAGCATTTT. Protein sequence: CSASWGQPQHF. V usage is TRBV20-1 and J usage is TRBJ1-5, with D possibly matching TRBD1 (5 bases). CDR3 length equals 11 residues. V lost 3 bases, J lost 7 bases, and 7 bases lay in between. Per the germline V gene, CDR1 is DFQATT and CDR2 is SNEGSKA (reference sequence).

This clonotype has at least ten counts. This chain joins TRBV30 and TRBJ2-1; D is unresolved. CDR3 length equals 12 residues. V lost 3 bases and J 10 bases, leaving 13 bases between the germline ends. Germline CDR1 is GTSNPN and CDR2 is SVGIG (reference sequence). The CDR3 DNA reads TGTGCCTGGAGCGGACCGCTGTCAGAGCAGTTCTTC. Translating gives CAWSGPLSEQFF.

This clonotype was found many times. The V gene is TRBV6-2 or TRBV6-3, the J gene TRBJ2-1; D is uncertain. Germline assignment: CDR1 MNHEY and CDR2 SVGEGT. The length of the CDR3 is 13 residues. The V gene lost 2 bases and the J gene lost 0 bases, with 2 bases spanning the gap. CDR3 in amino acids: CASSYNSYNEQFF. CDR3 bases: TGTGCCAGCAGTTACAACTCCTACAATGAGCAGTTCTTC.

This clonotype was recorded at least ten times. The chain links TRBV4-3 to TRBJ2-3, with D possibly TRBD2 on 6 matching bases. Trimming shortened V by 0 bases and J by 0 bases, and 16 bases separated the two germline ends. Germline-derived CDR1 and CDR2 are LGHNA and YSLEER. The CDR3 consists of 18 residues. CDR3 DNA: TGCGCCAGCAGCCAAGATTACGCAGCGGGCCTTAGCACAGATACGCAGTATTTT. Protein product: CASSQDYAAGLSTDTQYF.

About this clonotype: A much larger clone differs by one base, so this may be a read error. The chain recombines TRBV11-3 with TRBJ2-7; 7 nucleotides line up with TRBD2. Losses at the gene ends were 1 base for V and 4 bases for J; bases not matched to a gene: 13. CDR3 length: 17 residues. Per the germline V gene, CDR1 is SGHNT and CDR2 is YENEEA. The DNA for the CDR3 is TGTGCCAGCAGCTTAGGAGGTCTAGCGGAGGGGATTTACGAGCAGTACTTC. Translation gives CASSLGGLAEGIYEQYF.

This clonotype was seen at least ten times. The genes are TRBV24-1 and TRBJ2-5; 9 bases are shared with TRBD1. Germline loops: CDR1 KGHDR, CDR2 SFDVKD. V lost 4 bases, J lost 0 bases, and 5 bases stayed unmatched. CDR3 size: 16 residues. This chain's CDR3 is CATSESGTGNQETQYF. DNA for the CDR3: TGTGCCACCAGTGAATCCGGGACAGGGAACCAAGAGACCCAGTACTTC.

At least ten counts were recorded for this clonotype. The V and J genes are TRBV7-9 and TRBJ1-2; D gene uncertain. This CDR3 comprises 13 residues. V lost 3 bases, J lost 5 bases, and 10 bases lay in between. Germline V gives CDR1 SEHNR, CDR2 FQNEAQ (reference sequence). CDR3 DNA sequence: TGTGCCAGCAGCTTTGGAGCCGCGTATGGCTACACCTTC. Its translation is CASSFGAAYGYTF. The full variable domain, with the rest looked up from reference TRBV7-9 and TRBJ1-2, is DTGVSQNPRHKITKRGQNVTFRCDPISEHNRLYWYRQTLGQGPEFLTYFQNEAQLEKSRLLSDRFSAERPKGSFSTLEIQRTEQGDSAMYLCASSFGAAYGYTFGSGTRLTVV.

The sample holds many counts of this clonotype. This chain links TRBV3-1 with TRBJ2-6, with TRBD2 identical over 8 bases. The CDR3 consists of 14 residues. Trimming cost V 5 bases and J 4 bases; bases outside gene matches: 1. The germline V gene encodes CDR1 LGHDT and CDR2 YNNKEL (reference sequence). This CDR3 reads CASSASGGANVLTF. The CDR3 nucleotides read TGTGCCAGCAGCGCTAGCGGGGGGGCCAACGTCCTGACTTTC.

This clonotype was seen many times. J is TRBJ1-4 and V is TRBV7-9; D ambiguous. Germline lookup yields CDR1 SEHNR and CDR2 FQNEAQ (reference sequence). This CDR3 region has 15 residues. V lost 1 base, J lost 4 bases, and 10 bases lay in between. CDR3 DNA: TGTGCCAGCAGCTTAGGCGGTGACCGTAATGAAAAACTGTTTTTT. This codes for CASSLGGDRNEKLFF.

This clonotype was observed many times. The chain couples TRBV9 to TRBJ1-4; a possible D gene is TRBD1 (5 bases). The CDR3 has 16 amino acids. CDR1 and CDR2 (germline): SGDLS, YYNGEE. Trimming took off 0 bases at V and 7 bases at J, with 16 bases between the two ends. This CDR3 reads CASSVEWGMRGEKLFF. CDR3 bases: TGTGCCAGCAGCGTAGAGTGGGGAATGAGGGGTGAAAAACTGTTTTTT.